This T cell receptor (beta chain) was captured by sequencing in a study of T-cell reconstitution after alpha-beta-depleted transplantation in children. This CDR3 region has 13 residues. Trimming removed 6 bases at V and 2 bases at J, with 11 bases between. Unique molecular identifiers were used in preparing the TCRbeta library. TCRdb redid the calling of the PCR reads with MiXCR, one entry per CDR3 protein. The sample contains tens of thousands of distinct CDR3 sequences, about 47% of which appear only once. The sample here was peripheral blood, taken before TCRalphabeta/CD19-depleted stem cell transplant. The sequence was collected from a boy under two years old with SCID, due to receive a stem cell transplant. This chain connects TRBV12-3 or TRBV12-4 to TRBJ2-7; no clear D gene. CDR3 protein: CASSRAAPYEQYF. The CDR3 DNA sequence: TGTGCCAGCAGCCGGGCGGCCCCCTACGAGCAGTACTTC.